This section outlines one T cell receptor beta chain sequence together with its context. The antigen is undetermined. The data are from a study of T cell responses to AZD1222 COVID-19 vaccine. Germline V gives CDR1 SQVTM, CDR2 ANQGSEA. This CDR3 comprises 13 residues. Whole-study results and caveats: Nearly half of spike-specific TCRs reportedly target unmutated variant regions. Baseline testing showed seropositivity in only a handful of AZD1222 recipients.

Generated by immunoSEQ multiplex PCR, the TCRdb table keeps only in-frame clones and is missing some. The sample records 55,000 to 75,000 clones, approximately 90% being singletons. This specimen consisted of peripheral blood, obtained on day 0 of AZD1222 vaccination. This clonotype was sampled from an adult in good health. V gene TRBV29-1 combines with J gene TRBJ2-1; 11 nucleotides align to TRBD2. CDR3 sequence reads: CSGLAGSYNEQFF. CDR3 nucleotide sequence: TGCAGTGGACTAGCGGGTTCCTACAATGAGCAGTTCTTC.